This entry lists 7 T cell receptor beta chains sequenced from one sample in a study of blood T cell repertoires in COVID-19. This table comes from immunoSEQ multiplex PCR, and its TCRdb copy is limited to in-frame clones, with some not included. The sample lists around 99,000 clones, around 81% occurring once. The sequencing sample was made of peripheral blood. These receptors were taken from a man aged 45-60 years who had recovered from COVID-19.

The chain has TRBV6-2 or TRBV6-3 and TRBJ1-5; D not resolved. The V end was cut by 4 bases, the J end by 6 bases, with 10 bases between. Germline CDR1 and CDR2: MNHEY and SVGEGT. The CDR3 spans 13 residues. The CDR3 region is CASSLGGRQPQHF. The CDR3 DNA reads TGTGCCAGCAGTTTAGGAGGGCGTCAGCCCCAGCATTTT.

CDR3 bases: TGTGCCAGTACAAAATGGGACAGGGTGAATGGCTACACCTTC. Residues: CASTKWDRVNGYTF. The J gene is TRBJ1-2, the V gene TRBV19; 9 bases line up with TRBD1. The J segment lost 6 bases and the V segment lost 7 bases, leaving 9 bases of the junction unmatched. Germline CDR1 and CDR2: LNHDA and SQIVND (reference sequence). The CDR3 runs 14 residues.

This chain joins TRBV19 and TRBJ1-2; possibly TRBD1 for D (6 bases). Trimming cost V 5 bases and J 3 bases, with 7 bases left between them. Germline V lookup: CDR1 LNHDA, CDR2 SQIVND (reference sequence). The CDR3 loop spans 12 amino acids. The CDR3 loop is CASSPGDYGYTF. CDR3 nucleotide sequence: TGTGCCAGTAGTCCAGGGGACTATGGCTACACCTTC.

This sequence joins TRBV5-1 and TRBJ2-5, with TRBD2 matching 11 bases. The CDR3 extends over 15 amino acids. With V trimmed by 5 bases and J by 5 bases, 8 bases remained unmatched. From germline, CDR1 is SGHRS and CDR2 YFSETQ. The CDR3 region has the DNA TGCGCCAGCAGAGGGCTAGCGGGGGGACGGGAGACCCAGTACTTC. It specifies CASRGLAGGRETQYF.

This clone was detected once. This chain joins TRBV25-1 and TRBJ1-2; no definite D call. V was trimmed by 4 bases and J by 7 bases, leaving 13 bases between them. CDR1 and CDR2 from the germline V gene are MGHDK and SYGVNS. The CDR3 runs 13 residues. CDR3 coding DNA: TGTGCCAGCAGTGGGGTCGCGGGCTCTGGCTACACCTTC. Residues: CASSGVAGSGYTF.

The chain has TRBV5-1 and TRBJ2-2; 13 nucleotides match TRBD2. V shed 3 bases and J 5 bases; nucleotides not matched to a gene: 4. The germline CDR1 and CDR2 sequences are SGHRS and YFSETQ. The CDR3 has 16 amino acids. CDR3 amino acids: CASSWTSGSRTGELFF. Here the CDR3 DNA reads TGCGCCAGCAGCTGGACTAGCGGGAGTCGTACCGGGGAGCTGTTTTTT.

The chain joins TRBV4-1 to TRBJ2-5; tentative D call: TRBD2 (7 bases). Germline CDR1 is MGHRA and CDR2 is YSYEKL. V gave up 1 base and J gave up 4 bases, with 22 bases separating them. The CDR3 is 18 amino acids. CDR3 nucleotide sequence: TGCGCCAGCAGCCAAGTAGGACGGGGAGTAGGGGGGGGAGAGACCCAGTACTTC. Its protein is CASSQVGRGVGGGETQYF.